The rows below give T cell receptor beta chains drawn from one sample of a study of low-dose radiotherapy and immunotherapy resistance in tumors. TCRdb re-called the reads with MiXCR, one entry per CDR3 protein. The sample yields 100,000 or so distinct CDR3 sequences, more than 20% seen once. The sample in question was PBMCs, obtained after low-dose radiotherapy plus immunotherapy. The source is a male donor with prostate cancer. Each CDR3 is given with its conserved first and last residue. Fields, in order: J gene, V gene, clone size, D gene, CDR3 protein, CDR3 DNA. A D gene is named only where the DNA matches it firmly. Clone size is shown for a subset of rows, as once, few, many or a class of expanded clone.

TRBJ1-5 | TRBV15 | . | . | CATSSGHGRQPQHF | TGTGCCACCAGCAGTGGACACGGGCGTCAGCCCCAGCATTTT
TRBJ1-2 | TRBV7-9 | many | . | CASSSSREVGYTF | TGTGCCAGCAGCTCGTCGCGGGAGGTAGGCTACACCTTC
TRBJ1-3 | TRBV29-1 | . | . | CSVVMVQAEGNTIYF | TGCAGCGTTGTTATGGTACAGGCGGAAGGAAACACCATATATTTT
TRBJ1-2 | TRBV7-9 | many | . | CASSYPGARGYTF | TGTGCCAGCAGCTACCCGGGGGCGAGGGGCTACACCTTC
TRBJ2-5 | TRBV6-2/TRBV6-3 | many | TRBD2 | CASSEIAGGQETQYF | TGTGCCAGCAGTGAAATAGCGGGGGGGCAAGAGACCCAGTACTTC
TRBJ2-5 | TRBV18 | many | . | CASSPPVVQTQYF | TGTGCCAGCTCACCACCGGTCGTGCAGACCCAGTACTTC
TRBJ1-2 | TRBV28 | . | . | CASSLEPDGYTF | TGTGCCAGCAGTTTGGAGCCAGACGGCTACACCTTC
TRBJ1-2 | TRBV20-1 | many | . | CSARESQGQGGYTF | TGCAGTGCTAGAGAATCCCAGGGGCAAGGTGGCTACACCTTC
TRBJ2-5 | TRBV20-1 | many | . | CSAPRIGQETQYF | TGCAGTGCTCCCCGCATTGGCCAAGAGACCCAGTACTTC
TRBJ2-1 | TRBV20-1 | . | . | CSAMRDTSSYNEQFF | TGCAGTGCTATGCGGGACACGAGCTCCTACAATGAGCAGTTCTTC
TRBJ1-5 | TRBV3-1 | many | . | CASSHFTDQPQHF | TGTGCCAGCAGCCATTTTACGGATCAGCCCCAGCATTTT